Below, 26 T cell receptor beta chains from the same sample are listed, as sequenced in a study of regulatory T cells in long-lasting Graves disease. As for time point: newly diagnosed GD, antithyroid drugs for less than 3 months. From RNA extracted from PBMCs, the TCR library was made. Arm-PCR of CDR3 regions and iRepertoire HTBI primers were the basis on which TCR beta libraries were built. TCRdb re-analysed the multiplex PCR reads in MiXCR, keeping a single row per CDR3 protein. The sample has a few hundred thousand distinct CDR3 sequences, about a sixth seen once; the top ten hold 20% to 25%. The same specimen was also included in a second study, on T cells in Graves' hyperthyroidism and ophthalmopathy.

The sample here was peripheral blood mononuclear cells (PBMCs), taken at new diagnosis, from a patient treated with antithyroid drugs. Receptor source: a woman under 30 with Graves disease.

The sample holds a few counts of this clonotype. The J gene is TRBJ1-2, the V gene TRBV12-3 or TRBV12-4; D not resolved. The CDR3 is made up of 15 amino acids. With 1 base removed from V and 2 bases from J, the gap between germline ends came to 11 bases. The CDR3 region is CASSLGAALNYGYTF. The CDR3 region has the DNA TGTGCCAGCAGTTTAGGAGCCGCACTCAACTATGGCTACACCTTC.

This clonotype appeared many times. The rearrangement joins TRBV9 to TRBJ2-1; 12 nucleotides agree with TRBD2. The CDR3 consists of 17 residues. Germline V gene lookup returns CDR1 SGDLS and CDR2 YYNGEE. Trimming cost V 0 bases and J 8 bases; bases outside gene matches: 9. The CDR3 loop reads CASSVASGGAGFDEQFF. The DNA for the CDR3 is TGTGCCAGCAGCGTAGCTAGCGGGGGGGCTGGATTCGATGAGCAGTTCTTC.

J is TRBJ2-5 and V is TRBV2; D is uncertain. V shed 6 bases and J shed 2 bases, with 10 bases lying between them. CDR3 length: 13 amino acids. The germline V gene encodes CDR1 SNHLY and CDR2 FYNNEI. CDR3 sequence (DNA): TGTGCCAGCAGAGGCAGAGCACAAGAGACCCAGTACTTC. Translation: CASRGRAQETQYF.

Ten or more counts support this clonotype. This chain uses TRBV20-1 with TRBJ1-1, with 9 positions matching TRBD1. CDR3 size: 14 residues. From germline, CDR1 is DFQATT and CDR2 SNEGSKA (reference sequence). Trimming removed 1 base from V and 5 bases from J; junction bases left unmatched: 5. CDR3 sequence reads: CSARVGDRDTEAFF. CDR3 sequence (DNA): TGCAGTGCTAGAGTGGGGGACAGGGATACTGAAGCTTTCTTT.

In this sample, this clonotype turned up many times. V gene TRBV30 combines with J gene TRBJ1-4, with TRBD1 identical over 8 bases. V shed 3 bases and J 7 bases; nucleotides not matched to a gene: 7. This CDR3 comprises 14 residues. Germline CDR1 reads GTSNPN; CDR2 reads SVGIG (reference sequence). In DNA form, the CDR3 reads TGTGCCTGGAGATCAATGGACAGGGTTGAAAAACTGTTTTTT. It codes for CAWRSMDRVEKLFF.

This clonotype occurred a few times. V and J are TRBV7-8 and TRBJ2-1, with 7 bases that match TRBD1. The CDR3 runs 15 residues. Per germline, CDR1 SGHVS and CDR2 FQNEAQ. With 5 bases clipped from V and 10 bases from J, the junction kept 14 bases outside the gene matches. In DNA, the CDR3 is TGTGCCAGCAGCCCAAGACGTACAGGGGCCCAGGAGCAGTTCTTC. It is translated as CASSPRRTGAQEQFF.

This clonotype has a handful of counts. This sequence joins TRBV9 and TRBJ2-7, with D maybe TRBD1 (6 bases). The CDR3 extends over 15 amino acids. Germline CDR1 is SGDLS and CDR2 is YYNGEE. V gave up 0 bases and J gave up 1 base, with 11 bases separating them. CDR3 sequence: CASSVVYRVSYEQYF. The CDR3 DNA reads as TGTGCCAGCAGCGTAGTATACAGGGTGTCCTACGAGCAGTACTTC.

This clonotype was counted at least ten times. The chain is built from TRBV11-2 and TRBJ2-3; D is unclear. The CDR3 runs to 15 residues. The germline V gene has CDR1 SGHAT and CDR2 FQNNGV. V lost 4 bases and J 3 bases, leaving 14 bases between the germline ends. The CDR3 region is CASSSETVATDTQYF. CDR3 nucleotide sequence: TGTGCCAGCAGCTCAGAGACGGTGGCAACAGATACGCAGTATTTT.

This clonotype was picked up a small number of times. J is TRBJ1-1 and V is TRBV6-5; TRBD1 aligns across 7 bases. CDR1 is MNHEY and CDR2 is SVGAGI in the germline V gene. Trimming cost V 3 bases and J 1 base; bases outside gene matches: 5. This CDR3 has 15 amino acids. The DNA for the CDR3 is TGTGCCAGCAGTTATCCGGGACAGCCGAACACTGAAGCTTTCTTT. Encoded protein: CASSYPGQPNTEAFF.

V and J are TRBV29-1 and TRBJ1-1; tentative D call: TRBD1 (6 bases). This CDR3 contains 12 residues. The germline CDR1 and CDR2 sequences are SQVTM and ANQGSEA. Trimming pared 8 bases from V and 2 bases from J, leaving 12 bases between. The CDR3 sequence is CSIGQLNTEAFF. CDR3 DNA sequence: TGCAGCATAGGACAGCTCAACACTGAAGCTTTCTTT.

This clonotype occurred many times. This chain uses TRBV11-1 with TRBJ1-1; 12 positions agree with TRBD1. The ends lost 2 bases at V and 4 bases at J; junction bases unmatched: 11. Germline V CDR1 and CDR2: SGHAT, FQDESV (reference sequence). The CDR3 length is 18 residues. For the CDR3, the DNA is TGTGCCAGCAGCTTAAGGTCCGGGACAGGGGGCGCGGGCACTGAAGCTTTCTTT. It codes for CASSLRSGTGGAGTEAFF.

This clonotype has just one count. V and J are TRBV6-4 and TRBJ2-2; the D is unclear. There are 13 residues in the CDR3. Per the germline V gene, CDR1 is MRHNA and CDR2 is SNTAGT. Trimming took off 6 bases at V and 6 bases at J, with 11 bases between the two ends. CDR3 sequence reads: CASRAYSAGELFF. CDR3 sequence (DNA): TGTGCCAGCAGAGCCTATAGTGCCGGGGAGCTGTTTTTT.

This clonotype was found a few times. The chain employs TRBV20-1 and TRBJ1-6; a weak D match, TRBD1 (6 bases). V was trimmed by 3 bases and J by 4 bases, leaving 16 bases between them. The CDR3 consists of 16 residues. Germline CDR1 reads DFQATT; CDR2 reads SNEGSKA (reference sequence). The CDR3 nucleotides read TGCAGTGCTAGGGCCCCCGGGGGCGAATATAATTCACCCCTCCACTTT. This gives the protein CSARAPGGEYNSPLHF.

This clonotype was recorded a few times. DNA for the CDR3: TGTGCCAGCAGCTTAGAACTAGCGGGAGCGACCGGGGAGCTGTTTTTT. This sequence encodes CASSLELAGATGELFF. V usage is TRBV11-1 and J usage is TRBJ2-2; 11 bases match TRBD2. V lost 1 base and J lost 5; bases outside the gene matches: 3. The CDR3 is 16 amino acids. Germline CDR1 is SGHAT and CDR2 is FQDESV (reference sequence).

This clonotype was observed many times. V usage is TRBV12-3 or TRBV12-4 and J usage is TRBJ1-1, with 7 nucleotides matching TRBD1. The CDR3 runs 14 residues. V trimming: 6 bases; J trimming: 1 base; junction bases outside the gene matches: 5. The CDR3 is CASSYGTANTEAFF. For the CDR3, the DNA is TGTGCCAGCAGCTACGGGACAGCGAACACTGAAGCTTTCTTT.

This clonotype appeared many times. The rearrangement links TRBV7-9 to TRBJ1-2; 7 positions agree with TRBD1. Per germline, CDR1 SEHNR and CDR2 FQNEAQ (reference sequence). The V gene end was trimmed by 2 bases and the J gene end by 5 bases; junction bases not matched to a gene: 5. The CDR3 is 14 amino acids. The CDR3 DNA sequence: TGTGCCAGCAGCTTACTCGGGACAGAATATGGCTACACCTTC. Amino acids: CASSLLGTEYGYTF.

The gene calls are TRBV29-1 and TRBJ2-2; D may be TRBD2 (5 bases). CDR3 length: 15 amino acids. Per germline, CDR1 SQVTM and CDR2 ANQGSEA. V lost 0 bases, J lost 1 base, and 9 bases lay in between. The CDR3 coding sequence is TGCAGCGTTGAAGAGGAGGCAGGGAACACCGGGGAGCTGTTTTTT. Translating gives CSVEEEAGNTGELFF.

Only a few counts were recorded for this clonotype. The J gene is TRBJ1-3, the V gene TRBV20-1; D is unresolved. The CDR3 covers 14 residues. From germline, CDR1 is DFQATT and CDR2 SNEGSKA (reference sequence). Trimming shortened V by 0 bases and J by 7 bases, and 13 bases separated the two germline ends. CDR3 protein: CSARESEGVNTIYF. In DNA form, the CDR3 reads TGCAGTGCTAGAGAAAGTGAAGGCGTTAACACCATATATTTT.

At least ten counts were recorded for this clonotype. The chain has TRBV18 and TRBJ2-7, with 8 bases aligning to TRBD1. J was trimmed by 3 bases and V by 4 bases; bases with no gene match: 8. Germline-derived CDR1 and CDR2 are KGHSH and LQKENI. The CDR3 is 15 residues long. The CDR3 nucleotides are TGTGCCAGCTCACGAGAGACAGGGGCCATCTACGAGCAGTACTTC. Protein: CASSRETGAIYEQYF.

This clonotype was counted many times. The chain links TRBV28 to TRBJ1-5; no reliable D call. The germline V gene has CDR1 MDHEN and CDR2 SYDVKM. This CDR3 is 16 amino acids long. Trimming left V 0 bases short and J 0 bases short, with 9 bases between. The CDR3 sequence: CASSLWGPNSNQPQHF. The CDR3 DNA sequence: TGTGCCAGCAGTTTATGGGGTCCCAATAGCAATCAGCCCCAGCATTTT.

This clonotype appeared many times. J is TRBJ2-7 and V is TRBV28; 7 nucleotides match TRBD2. V lost 4 bases to trimming and J lost 4 bases; unmatched junction nucleotides: 10. This CDR3 comprises 15 residues. Germline V gives CDR1 MDHEN, CDR2 SYDVKM. The CDR3 DNA reads as TGTGCCAGCAGTTCGCTGACTAGCCAAATTTACGAGCAGTACTTC. Residues: CASSSLTSQIYEQYF.

This clonotype occurred many times. The V gene is TRBV3-1, the J gene TRBJ2-7, with D unresolved. Trimming left V 3 bases short and J 7 bases short, with 7 bases between. Germline V lookup: CDR1 LGHDT, CDR2 YNNKEL (reference sequence). The CDR3 extends over 11 amino acids. The CDR3, as DNA: TGTGCCAGCAGCCACGTCTCGGAGCAGTACTTC. Residues: CASSHVSEQYF.

Many counts were recorded for this clonotype. V gene TRBV7-3 combines with J gene TRBJ2-5, with TRBD2 as a possible D gene (6 bases). The germline CDR1 and CDR2 sequences are SGHTA and FQGTGA. V gave up 5 bases and J gave up 10 bases, with 17 bases separating them. CDR3 length equals 13 residues. The CDR3 reads CASSLTREEVQYF. CDR3 bases: TGTGCCAGCAGCCTGACAAGGGAGGAGGTCCAGTACTTC.

This sequence joins TRBV20-1 and TRBJ2-7; possible D gene TRBD1, 6 bases. Trimming stripped 5 bases from V and 4 bases from J, with 15 bases between. Germline V lookup: CDR1 DFQATT, CDR2 SNEGSKA (reference sequence). The length of the CDR3 is 13 residues. The CDR3 coding sequence is TGCAGTGCTGCCGTTAACAGGGAATACGAGCAGTACTTC. This translates into CSAAVNREYEQYF.

The table lists this clonotype with many counts. The chain employs TRBV28 and TRBJ1-6, with unresolved D. The CDR3 is 13 residues long. Per the germline V gene, CDR1 is MDHEN and CDR2 is SYDVKM. Trimming cost V 4 bases and J 7 bases, with 8 bases left between them. CDR3 sequence: CASSSTRNSPLHF. As DNA, the CDR3 is TGTGCCAGCAGTTCAACGCGGAATTCACCCCTCCACTTT.

The chain carries TRBV28 and TRBJ1-4, with D possibly matching TRBD1 (5 bases). Germline loops: CDR1 MDHEN, CDR2 SYDVKM. The CDR3 runs to 14 residues. Deletions cut 4 bases from V and 0 bases from J, with 6 bases between. In DNA, the CDR3 is TGTGCCAGCAGTTCAGGGTCAACTAATGAAAAACTGTTTTTT. Residues: CASSSGSTNEKLFF.